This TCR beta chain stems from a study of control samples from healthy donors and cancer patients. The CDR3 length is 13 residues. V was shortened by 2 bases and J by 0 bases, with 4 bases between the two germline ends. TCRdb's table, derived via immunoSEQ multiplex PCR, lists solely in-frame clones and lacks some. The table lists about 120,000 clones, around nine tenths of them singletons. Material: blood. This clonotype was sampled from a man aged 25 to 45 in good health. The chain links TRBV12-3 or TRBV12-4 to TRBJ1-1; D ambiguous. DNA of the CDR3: TGTGCCAGCAGTTTAAGTCTGAACACTGAAGCTTTCTTT. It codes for CASSLSLNTEAFF.